The clone carrying this T cell receptor (beta chain) came up a few times. As yet, its antigen is unknown. The germline gene is not matched at one end of the junction; a read error may be the cause. Germline loops: CDR1 SGHDN, CDR2 FVKESK. This CDR3 is built from 12 residues. This sample stems from a study of T-cell memory formation after mild COVID-19. Study context: TCR clustering was largely donor specific. Study-level findings and limits: A subset of responding clones appeared in pre-infection memory, suggesting cross-reactive memory joined. CD4/CD8 balance characterized clones contracting day 15 to 85, and CD4+ skew characterized later expanders.

After 5'RACE with constant-segment primers, TCR alpha and TCR beta cDNA libraries carrying sample barcodes and UMIs were obtained. TCRdb re-called the 5' RACE reads with MiXCR, one entry per CDR3 protein. The data show approximately 580,000 distinct CDR3 sequences, around 21% seen once. This receptor was obtained from an adult woman who had mild COVID-19 (a few samples of this study predate the infection). Cell type and time point are not known. V gene TRBV14 combines with J gene TRBJ2-4; possibly TRBD1 for D (5 bases). The sample taken for sequencing was PBMCs or a T cell subset sorted from them (not recorded which). The CDR3 region is CASSQGTGKIDF. The DNA for the CDR3 is TGTGCCAGCAGCCAGGGCACAGGAAAGATTGACTTC.